This T cell receptor (beta chain) comes out of a study of tumor-infiltrating lymphocytes in primary liver carcinoma. Across the study: All patients had surgically resected primary liver carcinoma. Tumor lesions were T1-T3 N0M0 and spanned about 4.2 to 11 cm. Study-wide findings and caveats: Pairs of tumor regions overlapped more than tumor-adjacent and tumor-blood pairs did.

Researchers generated TCR beta cDNA from 500 to 600 ng of total RNA, relying on a constant-region primer. Libraries of TCR beta came from three nested multiplex PCR rounds with slightly modified ARM-PCR. Running about 11 cycles apiece, the first two PCR rounds relied on TRBV1-TRBV30 forward primers together with a C-beta reverse primer. Via MiXCR, TCRdb re-called the multiplex PCR reads, giving one row per CDR3 protein. The table records fewer than 350,000 distinct CDR3 sequences, less than 70% of them present only once. The authors took blood RNA from unsorted whole blood and also extracted germline DNA. Treatment-naive at the time, the patients had chronic HBV infection. For this clonotype: Its target is unknown. A much larger clone lies one base from this, so it may be a read error.

The CDR3 has 12 amino acids. Germline V CDR1 and CDR2: MNHNS, SASEGT. V usage is TRBV6-1 and J usage is TRBJ2-3; TRBD2 agrees at 7 bases. The TCR originated in a man aged 35-49 years with primary liver carcinoma and hepatitis B virus infection. Sequenced: peripheral blood. The CDR3 bases are TGTGCCAGCAGGTCGGCGGGAGATGCGCAGTATTTT. Protein product: CASRSAGDAQYF.